The 8 T cell receptor beta chains presented below share a single source sample, sequenced in a study of blood T cell repertoires in COVID-19. The repertoire was sequenced with immunoSEQ multiplex PCR; TCRdb's copy has only in-frame clones and lacks some. The sample yields about 160,000 clones, approximately 90% seen once. Sequenced sample: peripheral blood. These receptors originate from a man in his fifties or sixties with acute or convalescent COVID-19.

J is TRBJ1-2 and V is TRBV2; 7 bases agree with TRBD1. Germline V gene sequence: CDR1 SNHLY, CDR2 FYNNEI. The CDR3 runs to 14 residues. The junction had 9 bases not matched to a gene; V was cut back by 7 bases and J by 4 bases. CDR3 DNA: TGTGCCAGCAATTCCGGGACAGCGCTCTATGGCTACACCTTC. Translation: CASNSGTALYGYTF.

J is TRBJ2-3 and V is TRBV7-9; possibly TRBD2 for D (5 bases). Germline lookup yields CDR1 SEHNR and CDR2 FQNEAQ (reference sequence). The CDR3 is made up of 13 amino acids. V shed 8 bases and J shed 2 bases, with 11 bases lying between them. CDR3 loop: CASRASSTDTQYF. As DNA, the CDR3 is TGTGCCAGCCGAGCTAGCTCCACAGATACGCAGTATTTT.

This clone occurred once. The DNA of the CDR3 is TGTGCCAGCAGTGCTGCAGGGGATGGTGGCTACACCTTC. Amino acids: CASSAAGDGGYTF. The genes are TRBV6-6 and TRBJ1-2, with a possible D match to TRBD1 (6 bases). The CDR3 covers 13 residues. Trimming stripped 5 bases from V and 7 bases from J, with 14 bases between. Germline values: CDR1 MNHNY, CDR2 SVGAGI (reference sequence).

V is TRBV6-6 and J is TRBJ2-2; tentative D call: TRBD2 (7 bases). The V and J ends lost 6 bases and 0 bases respectively, with 14 bases between them. The CDR3 is made up of 16 amino acids. Germline V CDR1 and CDR2: MNHNY, SVGAGI (reference sequence). The CDR3 region is CASRMGRGPNTGELFF. CDR3 nucleotides: TGTGCCAGCAGGATGGGGCGGGGGCCGAACACCGGGGAGCTGTTTTTT.

The chain links TRBV6-4 to TRBJ2-7, with a tentative D call TRBD2 (5 bases). From germline, CDR1 is MRHNA and CDR2 SNTAGT. The V end was cut by 5 bases, the J end by 2 bases, with 13 bases between. The CDR3 is 14 amino acids. The CDR3 loop reads CASSFGGQPYEQYV. CDR3 DNA sequence: TGTGCCAGCAGTTTTGGAGGTCAGCCCTACGAGCAGTACGTC.

The chain couples TRBV7-9 to TRBJ2-7; the D gene is possibly TRBD1 (6 bases). Trimming stripped 5 bases from V and 1 base from J, with 12 bases between. Per germline, CDR1 SEHNR and CDR2 FQNEAQ (reference sequence). The CDR3 length is 14 residues. CDR3 amino acids: CASSVGHGSYEQYV. Here the CDR3 DNA reads TGTGCCAGCAGCGTGGGACATGGATCCTACGAGCAGTACGTC.

The chain couples TRBV23-1 to TRBJ2-1; D remains unclear. TRBV23-1 is reported as an ORF; its role is uncertain. Trimming took 7 bases from V and 1 from J, leaving 11 bases between them. The CDR3 totals 14 residues. The CDR3 spells CASNPFSSYNEQFF. Here the CDR3 DNA reads TGCGCCAGCAACCCCTTTAGTTCCTACAATGAGCAGTTCTTC.

The CDR3 DNA is TGCGCCAGCAGCCAAGTTGGCAGGGGCGGGGAAAAACTGTTTTTT. Its protein product is CASSQVGRGGEKLFF. The V call is TRBV4-1, the J call TRBJ1-4, with a weak D call TRBD1 (6 bases). The germline CDR1 and CDR2 sequences are MGHRA and YSYEKL. This CDR3 is built from 15 residues. Trimming shortened V by 1 base and J by 8 bases, and 14 bases separated the two germline ends.